The next 27 T cell receptor beta chains were all read from a single sample in a study of blood T cell repertoires in COVID-19. Sequencing was performed with immunoSEQ multiplex PCR; in TCRdb, only in-frame clones are kept and a portion is missing. The sample consists of about 110,000 clones, about three quarters of them appearing once. Sequenced sample: peripheral blood. Receptor source: a man between 65 and 85 years old with acute or convalescent COVID-19.

V is TRBV6-1 and J is TRBJ2-3; D is possibly TRBD2 (6 bases). The CDR3 loop spans 15 amino acids. Germline CDR1 is MNHNS and CDR2 is SASEGT. Trimming left V 7 bases short and J 2 bases short, with 16 bases between. As DNA, the CDR3 is TGTGCCAGCACTAGCCTGGGGACTTACACAGATACGCAGTATTTT. Its protein is CASTSLGTYTDTQYF.

Points on this clone: This specimen includes other DNA sequences encoding the same CDR3. V and J are TRBV3-1 (or the pseudogene TRBV3-2) and TRBJ2-7, with 9 bases lining up with TRBD2. The germline V gene has CDR1 LGHDT and CDR2 YNNKEL (reference sequence). V was clipped by 4 bases and J by 4 bases; unmatched bases: 5. The CDR3 totals 14 residues. CDR3 sequence: CASSRGGGSYEQYF. CDR3 nucleotides: TGTGCCAGCAGCCGCGGGGGGGGCTCGTACGAGCAGTACTTC.

The rearrangement uses TRBV19 and TRBJ1-2; a possible D gene is TRBD1 (5 bases). The germline V gene encodes CDR1 LNHDA and CDR2 SQIVND (reference sequence). The CDR3 consists of 13 residues. Trimming took 5 bases from V and 4 from J, leaving 11 bases between them. CDR3 bases: TGTGCCAGTAGTCCTCTGGGACTCTATGGCTACACCTTC. Translated, it gives CASSPLGLYGYTF.

The CDR3 nucleotides read TGTGCCAGCAGCCCGACCCAGCTAGCGGGCCTTAACAATGAGCAGTTCTTC. Its protein is CASSPTQLAGLNNEQFF. The V call is TRBV7-3, the J call TRBJ2-1; 8 nucleotides line up with TRBD2. Germline V gives CDR1 SGHTA, CDR2 FQGTGA. Losses at the gene ends were 5 bases for V and 5 bases for J; bases not matched to a gene: 14. This CDR3 spans 17 amino acids.

The chain combines TRBV5-6 with TRBJ1-3; perhaps TRBD1 as D (6 bases). CDR1 is SGHDT, CDR2 YYEEEE, per germline. The ends were cut back, 2 bases at V and 7 bases at J, with 19 bases in the middle. This CDR3 has 16 amino acids. CDR3 amino acids: CASSFDGGPNWNTIYF. For the CDR3, the DNA is TGTGCCAGCAGCTTCGACGGGGGGCCCAACTGGAACACCATATATTTT.

The chain employs TRBV6-5 and TRBJ1-1; D is unresolved. The CDR3 length is 13 residues. The ends were cut back, 6 bases at V and 3 bases at J, with 11 bases in the middle. CDR1 is MNHEY, CDR2 SVGAGI, per germline. CDR3 bases: TGTGCCAGCAGAAGGGTCGGGGACACTGAAGCTTTCTTT. Residues: CASRRVGDTEAFF.

This clone appeared once. This sequence joins TRBV18 and TRBJ2-1; TRBD1 might be the D (5 bases). Looked up from germline, CDR1 is KGHSH and CDR2 is LQKENI. The CDR3 sequence is 13 residues long. V shed 2 bases and J shed 4 bases, with 6 bases lying between them. In nucleotides, the CDR3 is TGTGCCAGCTCACCAAGACAGTACAATGAGCAGTTCTTC. Residues: CASSPRQYNEQFF.

The chain employs TRBV7-2 and TRBJ1-5; D may be TRBD1 (5 bases). The V and J ends lost 5 bases and 0 bases respectively, with 14 bases between them. The germline CDR1 and CDR2 sequences are SGHTA and FQGNSA. The CDR3 runs to 16 residues. CDR3 sequence (DNA): TGTGCCAGCAGCCCCCTCGGGGGGAATAGCAATCAGCCCCAGCATTTT. Amino acid sequence: CASSPLGGNSNQPQHF.

This chain links TRBV13 with TRBJ1-1; D call uncertain. CDR1 and CDR2 from the germline V gene are PRHDT and FYEKMQ (reference sequence). V lost 6 bases to trimming and J lost 8 bases, with 13 bases between them. The CDR3 has 12 residues. The CDR3 region is CASSRQRGEAFF. Here the CDR3 DNA reads TGTGCCAGCAGTCGCCAACGGGGAGAAGCTTTCTTT.

The genes are TRBV24-1 and TRBJ1-5; 7 bases map to TRBD1. The germline V gene encodes CDR1 KGHDR and CDR2 SFDVKD. Trimming removed 7 bases from V and 0 bases from J; junction bases left unmatched: 5. This CDR3 region has 15 residues. The CDR3 loop is CATRRDRDSNQPQHF. The CDR3 DNA is TGTGCCACCAGAAGGGACAGAGATAGCAATCAGCCCCAGCATTTT.

V gene TRBV5-4 combines with J gene TRBJ1-2, with no clear D. This CDR3 contains 13 residues. Per the germline V gene, CDR1 is SGHNT and CDR2 is YYREEE (reference sequence). The germline V and J ends were trimmed by 0 bases and 4 bases, with 7 bases remaining between them. CDR3 protein: CASSLEQPYGYTF. DNA for the CDR3: TGTGCCAGCAGCTTGGAACAGCCCTATGGCTACACCTTC. Filled out from reference TRBV5-4 and TRBJ1-2, the complete variable domain reads ETGVTQSPTHLIKTRGQQVTLRCSSQSGHNTVSWYQQALGQGPQFIFQYYREEENGRGNFPPRFSGLQFPNYSSELNVNALELDDSALYLCASSLEQPYGYTFGSGTRLTVV.

This chain uses TRBV6-5 with TRBJ1-2, with 7 positions matching TRBD1. CDR1 is MNHEY and CDR2 is SVGAGI in the germline V gene. This CDR3 comprises 14 residues. V shed 6 bases, J shed 8 bases, and the junction held 12 bases outside the gene matches. The CDR3 DNA reads as TGTGCCAGCAGAACAACAGGGGCGGGGTTCGGCTACACCTTC. Protein sequence: CASRTTGAGFGYTF.

This clone was counted a single time. This chain uses TRBV12-3 or TRBV12-4 with TRBJ1-4, with D possibly being TRBD1 (6 bases). This CDR3 is 13 amino acids long. Trimming shortened V by 5 bases and J by 7 bases, and 11 bases separated the two germline ends. CDR3 DNA: TGTGCCAGCAGTCTCACAGGGAGTGAAAAACTGTTTTTT. Protein: CASSLTGSEKLFF.

This clone was seen many times. The chain employs TRBV5-1 and TRBJ2-5; a possible D gene is TRBD1 (5 bases). Germline loops: CDR1 SGHRS, CDR2 YFSETQ. Trimming removed 4 bases at V and 1 base at J, with 8 bases between. CDR3 length: 13 amino acids. The DNA of the CDR3 is TGCGCCAGCAGCGGTGGGGCCCAAGAGACCCAGTACTTC. As protein: CASSGGAQETQYF.

A remark on this clone: Within the sample, other DNA sequences also encode this same CDR3. V usage is TRBV2 and J usage is TRBJ2-7, with a possible D match to TRBD1 (5 bases). CDR3 length: 12 residues. The V end lost 6 bases, the J end lost 0 bases, and 6 bases lay between the germline ends. The germline V gene has CDR1 SNHLY and CDR2 FYNNEI. The CDR3 bases are TGTGCCAGCAGGACAGACTCCTACGAGCAGTACTTC. Protein product: CASRTDSYEQYF.

This chain joins TRBV20-1 and TRBJ2-1, with 12 nucleotides matching TRBD2. Trimming at V came to 3 bases and at J to 8 bases, leaving 8 bases not matched to a gene. This CDR3 spans 15 amino acids. The germline gives CDR1 DFQATT, CDR2 SNEGSKA (reference sequence). The CDR3 sequence: CSASRLAGGPYEQFF. In nucleotides, the CDR3 is TGCAGTGCTAGTAGGCTAGCGGGGGGGCCCTATGAGCAGTTCTTC.

The rearrangement joins TRBV10-3 to TRBJ2-5, with TRBD2 matching 8 bases. The J segment lost 4 bases and the V segment lost 6 bases, leaving 4 bases of the junction unmatched. Germline values: CDR1 ENHRY, CDR2 SYGVKD. This CDR3 comprises 13 residues. CDR3 nucleotide sequence: TGTGCCATCAGGGACGGGGGGGCAGAGACCCAGTACTTC. It is translated as CAIRDGGAETQYF.

This clone appeared a few times. This chain links TRBV19 with TRBJ2-7; TRBD1 aligns across 10 bases. The V gene end was trimmed by 10 bases and the J gene end by 2 bases; junction bases not matched to a gene: 11. The CDR3 has 15 residues. Germline-derived CDR1 and CDR2 are LNHDA and SQIVND (reference sequence). CDR3 bases: TGTGCCACCTCAATCCGGGACAGGGGCACCTACGAGCAGTACTTC. Amino acids: CATSIRDRGTYEQYF.

This rearrangement joins TRBV10-3 to TRBJ1-6; D perhaps matches TRBD1 (6 bases). From germline, CDR1 is ENHRY and CDR2 SYGVKD. The CDR3 has 15 amino acids. V was clipped by 4 bases and J by 4 bases, with 11 bases between them. The CDR3 sequence is CAISANTGYNSPLHF. As DNA, the CDR3 is TGTGCCATCAGTGCAAATACAGGGTATAATTCACCCCTCCACTTT.

The chain has TRBV5-1 and TRBJ1-6; 8 bases are shared with TRBD1. CDR1 and CDR2 from the germline V gene are SGHRS and YFSETQ. With V trimmed by 2 bases and J by 9 bases, 7 bases remained unmatched. The CDR3 has 15 amino acids. CDR3 bases: TGCGCCAGCAGCTTAAACCCAGACAGGGGTTCACCCCTCCACTTT. Amino acid sequence: CASSLNPDRGSPLHF.

V gene TRBV11-3 combines with J gene TRBJ2-3; 14 nucleotides align to TRBD2. This CDR3 is 16 amino acids long. Germline V gene data show CDR1 as SGHNT and CDR2 as YENEEA. V was clipped by 5 bases and J by 6 bases; unmatched bases: 7. The CDR3 spells CASSPGTSGGGDTQYF. In DNA form, the CDR3 reads TGTGCCAGCAGCCCCGGGACTAGCGGGGGTGGTGATACGCAGTATTTT.

The chain has TRBV10-3 and TRBJ2-5, with 9 bases fitting TRBD1. The germline gives CDR1 ENHRY, CDR2 SYGVKD. Trimming at V came to 4 bases and at J to 4 bases, leaving 7 bases not matched to a gene. The CDR3 totals 15 residues. The CDR3 spells CAISVLQGARETQYF. Here the CDR3 DNA reads TGTGCCATCAGTGTTCTACAGGGGGCGCGAGAGACCCAGTACTTC.

The sample holds one count of this clone. The chain has TRBV7-2 and TRBJ2-5; 10 nucleotides match TRBD1. This CDR3 is 14 amino acids long. V trimming: 5 bases; J trimming: 4 bases; junction bases outside the gene matches: 4. Germline V gene lookup returns CDR1 SGHTA and CDR2 FQGNSA. The CDR3 bases are TGTGCCAGCAGCCCGACAGGGGGCCGAGAGACCCAGTACTTC. Residues: CASSPTGGRETQYF.

This chain connects TRBV3-1 (or the pseudogene TRBV3-2) to TRBJ1-1; D possibly corresponds to TRBD1 (6 bases). Trimming shortened V by 2 bases and J by 4 bases, and 11 bases separated the two germline ends. Germline V lookup: CDR1 LGHDT, CDR2 YNNKEL (reference sequence). The CDR3 runs 14 residues. The CDR3 DNA is TGTGCCAGCAGCCAAAAGGGGGATGGCACTGAAGCTTTCTTT. This codes for CASSQKGDGTEAFF.

This clone was found once. This rearrangement joins TRBV27 to TRBJ1-1; 8 bases line up with TRBD1. Germline V gene sequence: CDR1 MNHEY, CDR2 SMNVEV (reference sequence). V lost 2 bases to trimming and J lost 2 bases; unmatched junction nucleotides: 4. The CDR3 has 15 amino acids. The CDR3 region is CASSLRQGANTEAFF. CDR3 DNA sequence: TGTGCCAGCAGTTTACGGCAGGGGGCAAACACTGAAGCTTTCTTT.

The chain combines TRBV7-3 with TRBJ2-1; 7 nucleotides match TRBD1. V was pared by 3 bases and J by 6 bases, with 5 bases of the junction left unmatched. This CDR3 contains 14 residues. Germline lookup yields CDR1 SGHTA and CDR2 FQGTGA. The CDR3 bases are TGTGCCAGCAGCTTCGGACAGGCAAGCAATGAGCAGTTCTTC. Amino acids: CASSFGQASNEQFF.

The V and J genes are TRBV7-3 and TRBJ2-7, with 11 bases aligning to TRBD2. Germline assignment: CDR1 SGHTA and CDR2 FQGTGA. Losses at the gene ends were 5 bases for V and 6 bases for J; bases not matched to a gene: 6. The CDR3 consists of 14 residues. The CDR3 nucleotides read TGTGCCAGCAGCCTTAGCGGGGGGGCGTTCGAGCAGTACTTC. Its protein product is CASSLSGGAFEQYF.